Listed below are T cell receptor beta chains from one sample, sequenced in a study of cytomegalovirus exposure and HLA in healthy donors. Profiled with immunoSEQ multiplex PCR; TCRdb holds only in-frame clones, not every one. This table holds 120,000 or so clones, 75% found once. The sequenced sample was PBMCs. Receptors originate from a woman in her fifties or sixties in good health and CMV-seronegative. Both conserved end residues are part of each CDR3. A D gene is named only where the DNA matches it firmly. A clone size is listed for some rows: how often the clone was seen (once, few, many), or a class if it is expanded.

>.|.|TRBJ2-2|TRBV5-4
TGTGCCAGCAGCTTAGGGGGGCGGGGGCCGAACACCGGGGAGCTGTTTTTT
CASSLGGRGPNTGELFF
>.|TRBD2|TRBJ2-1|TRBV30
TGTGCCTGGAGTGTAGGGCGCGGGAGTGTCAATGAGCAGTTCTTC
CAWSVGRGSVNEQFF
>.|.|TRBJ2-1|TRBV5-1
TGCGCCAGCAGCTACGGGATTTCATACAATGAGCAGTTCTTC
CASSYGISYNEQFF
>once|TRBD2|TRBJ2-5|TRBV19
TGTGCCAGTAAAGCGGGGGGAGGAGAGACCCAGTACTTC
CASKAGGGETQYF
>few|.|TRBJ2-5|TRBV19
TGTGCCAGTAGTATAGGCGGGGTAGCGTACCAAGAGACCCAGTACTTC
CASSIGGVAYQETQYF
>.|.|TRBJ2-3|TRBV6-1
TGTGCCAGCGGATCTTCGGGGACAGATACGCAGTATTTT
CASGSSGTDTQYF
>.|.|TRBJ1-1|TRBV20-1
TGCAGTGTTACTAACACTGAAGCTTTCTTT
CSVTNTEAFF
>.|.|TRBJ2-1|TRBV7-9
TGTGCCAGCAGCTCGCAGGGTGGTCGGAATGAGCAGTTCTTC
CASSSQGGRNEQFF
>few|.|TRBJ1-4|TRBV7-2
TGTGCCAGCAGCTTTTTCGGGGGTCCGAATGAAAAACTGTTTTTT
CASSFFGGPNEKLFF
>.|TRBD2|TRBJ2-5|TRBV28
TGTGCCAGTACTAGCGGCCAAGAGACCCAGTACTTC
CASTSGQETQYF
>.|.|TRBJ2-5|TRBV21-1
TGTGCCAGCAGCAAAGTTCCAGCGGAGGCCCTCTGGTACCAAGAGACCCAGTACTTC
CASSKVPAEALWYQETQYF
>.|TRBD1|TRBJ2-1|TRBV5-1
TGCGCCAGCAGCAGCGGACAGGGCTACAATGAGCAGTTCTTC
CASSSGQGYNEQFF
>.|TRBD1|TRBJ2-1|TRBV27
TGTGCCAGCAGTTTCCGACAGGGGGGGTACAATGAGCAGTTCTTC
CASSFRQGGYNEQFF
>few|.|TRBJ2-7|TRBV1
TGCACCAGCAGCCAAGATCCCCGGGACAGGGTTTACGAGCAGTACTTC
CTSSQDPRDRVYEQYF
>.|TRBD1|TRBJ2-3|TRBV27
TGTGCCAGCACTCCCCGGGGGAGGACAGGGGCGAATACGCAGTATTTT
CASTPRGRTGANTQYF
>.|.|TRBJ2-7|TRBV6-5
TGTGCCAGCAGCGAGCCCTTCTCCTACGAGCAGTACTTC
CASSEPFSYEQYF
>.|TRBD2|TRBJ2-6|TRBV7-3
TGTGCCAGCAGCCCCCTAGCGGGACGGATCTCTGGGGCCAACGTCCTGACTTTC
CASSPLAGRISGANVLTF